This TCR beta chain was found in a study of T cell responses to AZD1222 COVID-19 vaccine. This clone was counted a few times. CDR3 size: 15 residues. With 4 bases removed from V and 3 bases from J, the gap between germline ends came to 13 bases. From germline, CDR1 is LGHNA and CDR2 YNFKEQ. Method: immunoSEQ multiplex PCR; TCRdb's copy keeps in-frame clones and lacks some. The sample gives 100,000 to 150,000 clones, approximately 90% of which show up once; 6% to 8.5% is in the top ten. This TCR was sampled from an adult who received the AZD1222 COVID-19 vaccine. Sequencing used peripheral blood, obtained 28 days after the second AZD1222 dose. The chain combines TRBV4-2 with TRBJ2-1; D gene uncertain. CDR3 DNA sequence: TGTGCCAGCAGCCCGACACCTTCCGACTACAATGAGCAGTTCTTC. Translated: CASSPTPSDYNEQFF.